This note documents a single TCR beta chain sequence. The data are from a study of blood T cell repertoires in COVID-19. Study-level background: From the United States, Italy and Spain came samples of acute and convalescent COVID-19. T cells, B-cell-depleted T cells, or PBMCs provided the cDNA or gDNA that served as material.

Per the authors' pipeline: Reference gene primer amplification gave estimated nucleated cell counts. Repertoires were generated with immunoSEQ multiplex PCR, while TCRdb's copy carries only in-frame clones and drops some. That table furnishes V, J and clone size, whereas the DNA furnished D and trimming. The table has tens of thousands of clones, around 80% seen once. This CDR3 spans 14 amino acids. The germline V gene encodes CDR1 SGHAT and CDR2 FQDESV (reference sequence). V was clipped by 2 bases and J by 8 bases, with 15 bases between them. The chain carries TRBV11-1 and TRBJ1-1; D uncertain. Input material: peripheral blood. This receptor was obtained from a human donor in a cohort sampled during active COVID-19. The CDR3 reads CASSLNRLPVEAFF. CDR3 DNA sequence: TGTGCCAGCAGCTTAAATCGTCTCCCCGTGGAAGCTTTCTTT.